Reported below is one T cell receptor (beta chain). Its target is not known. The germline CDR1 and CDR2 sequences are SGHAT and FQNNGV. CDR3 length: 15 residues. The V gene lost 4 bases and the J gene lost 6 bases, with 17 bases spanning the gap. Some clones are missing from TCRdb's copy, which holds only in-frame ones; the method was immunoSEQ multiplex PCR. The sample consists of 160,000 or so clones, 85% to 90% of them appearing once. This entry comes from a study of T cell responses to AZD1222 COVID-19 vaccine. Whole-study results and caveats: At baseline, seropositivity was found in only six or seven AZD1222 recipients.

The rearrangement links TRBV11-2 to TRBJ2-3; D gene unclear. Sequencing used peripheral blood, obtained 28 days after the second dose of the MenACWY control vaccine. This TCR was recovered from an adult who received the MenACWY meningococcal vaccine as a control. This chain's CDR3 is CASSWDSGVSDTQYF. DNA for the CDR3: TGTGCCAGCAGCTGGGATAGTGGGGTTTCGGATACGCAGTATTTT.